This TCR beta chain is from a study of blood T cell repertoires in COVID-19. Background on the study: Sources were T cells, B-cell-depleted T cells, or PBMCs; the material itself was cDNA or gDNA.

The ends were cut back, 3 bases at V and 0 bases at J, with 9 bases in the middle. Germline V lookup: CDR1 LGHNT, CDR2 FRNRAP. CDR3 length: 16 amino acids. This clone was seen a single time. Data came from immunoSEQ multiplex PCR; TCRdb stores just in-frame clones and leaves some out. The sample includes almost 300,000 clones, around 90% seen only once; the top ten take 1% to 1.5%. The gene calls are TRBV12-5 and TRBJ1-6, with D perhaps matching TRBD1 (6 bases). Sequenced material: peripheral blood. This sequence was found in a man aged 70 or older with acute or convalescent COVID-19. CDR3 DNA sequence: TGTGCTAGTGGTTTTCAGGGGACCTCCTATAATTCACCCCTCCACTTT. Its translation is CASGFQGTSYNSPLHF.